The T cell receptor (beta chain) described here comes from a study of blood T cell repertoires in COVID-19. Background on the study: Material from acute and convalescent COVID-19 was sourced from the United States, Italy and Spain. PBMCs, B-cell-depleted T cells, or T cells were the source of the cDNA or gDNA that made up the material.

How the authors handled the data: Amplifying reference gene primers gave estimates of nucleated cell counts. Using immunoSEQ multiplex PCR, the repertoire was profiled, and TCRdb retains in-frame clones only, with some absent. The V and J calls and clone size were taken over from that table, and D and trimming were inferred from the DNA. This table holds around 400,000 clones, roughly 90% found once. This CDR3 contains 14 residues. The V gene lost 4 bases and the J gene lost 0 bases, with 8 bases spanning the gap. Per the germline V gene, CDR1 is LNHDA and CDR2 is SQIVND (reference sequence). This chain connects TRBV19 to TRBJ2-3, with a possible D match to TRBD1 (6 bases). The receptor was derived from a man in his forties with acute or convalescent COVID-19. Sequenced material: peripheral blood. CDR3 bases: TGTGCCAGTAGTAAGGACAGTAGCACAGATACGCAGTATTTT. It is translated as CASSKDSSTDTQYF.